This TCR beta chain was identified during a study of cytomegalovirus exposure and HLA in healthy donors. Study-wide results and caveats: The authors enumerated around 150 TCR beta chains as linked to cytomegalovirus.

In the case of this clone: What it recognizes is unknown.

Donors counted as nominally healthy when sampled, yet unrecorded immune exposures were likely. After removal of 6 bases from V and 5 bases from J, the junction contained 8 bases not matched to a gene. The length of the CDR3 is 14 residues. The germline V gene encodes CDR1 MNHEY and CDR2 SVGAGI. PCR was performed using 60 Vbeta and 13 Jbeta primers. Generated by immunoSEQ multiplex PCR, the TCRdb table keeps only in-frame clones and is missing some. The data hold some 120,000 clones, with less than 85% observed a single time. The chain employs TRBV6-5 and TRBJ2-5, with 8 bases identical to TRBD2. The sample consisted of PBMCs. The TCR originated in a male donor in good health and CMV-seronegative. The CDR3 bases are TGTGCCAGCAGATGGGCGGGGGGCCGGGAGACCCAGTACTTC. Its protein product is CASRWAGGRETQYF.